A single sample is the source of the 27 T cell receptor beta chains below, sequenced in a study of early T cells in non-severe SARS-CoV-2 infection. Each CDR3 protein is one row after TCRdb ran MiXCR on the 5' RACE reads. Here the sample spans 55,000 to 70,000 distinct CDR3 sequences, over 5% being singletons. What was sequenced was whole blood. The receptors stem from an adult who was a healthcare worker with PCR-confirmed SARS-CoV-2 infection or an uninfected control (not recorded which).

The table lists this clonotype with a few counts. CDR3 nucleotide sequence: TGTGCCAGCAGCTTACGAAGAGGGGTGAACACTGAAGCTTTCTTT. Translation: CASSLRRGVNTEAFF. This rearrangement joins TRBV7-2 to TRBJ1-1; D possibly corresponds to TRBD1 (5 bases). This CDR3 spans 15 amino acids. Deletions cut 2 bases from V and 0 bases from J, with 10 bases between. Germline V gives CDR1 SGHTA, CDR2 FQGNSA.

This clonotype was seen many times. The genes are TRBV5-1 and TRBJ2-1; tentative D call: TRBD2 (5 bases). The CDR3 spans 14 residues. Trimming removed 3 bases from V and 7 bases from J, with 14 bases in between. Germline CDR1 reads SGHRS; CDR2 reads YFSETQ. CDR3 sequence reads: CASSSPGNQNEQFF. The DNA of the CDR3 is TGCGCCAGCAGCTCGCCGGGAAATCAAAATGAGCAGTTCTTC.

This clonotype was seen ten or more times. V usage is TRBV9 and J usage is TRBJ2-7; D may match TRBD1 or TRBD2 (5 bases each). V lost 1 base to trimming and J lost 4 bases, with 12 bases between them. The germline CDR1 and CDR2 sequences are SGDLS and YYNGEE. There are 14 residues in the CDR3. The CDR3 region has the DNA TGTGCCAGCAGCGTACGGGACGAGATATACGAGCAGTACTTC. It translates to CASSVRDEIYEQYF.

This clonotype was found many times. CDR3: CASSFSGSRGPYEQYF. The CDR3 DNA reads as TGTGCCAGCAGCTTTAGCGGGAGCCGGGGTCCATACGAGCAGTACTTC. The J gene is TRBJ2-7, the V gene TRBV5-6; 9 bases align to TRBD2. V was clipped by 2 bases and J by 4 bases; unmatched bases: 10. Germline CDR1 and CDR2: SGHDT and YYEEEE. The CDR3 length is 16 residues.

This clonotype was observed a few times. The chain couples TRBV6-4 to TRBJ2-3; 11 bases are shared with TRBD2. The CDR3 is made up of 16 amino acids. Germline assignment: CDR1 MRHNA and CDR2 SNTAGT. The ends lost 0 bases at V and 2 bases at J; junction bases unmatched: 1. CDR3 sequence: CASSDSTSGVTDTQYF. The CDR3 coding sequence is TGTGCCAGCAGTGACTCGACTAGCGGGGTCACAGATACGCAGTATTTT.

In this sample, this clonotype turned up many times. This rearrangement joins TRBV1 to TRBJ2-7; TRBD2, the D gene given by the table, was not confirmed from the DNA. TRBV1 is flagged as a pseudogene. This CDR3 region has 14 residues. CDR3 in amino acids: CTSSQGLAGNEQYF. CDR3 coding DNA: TGCACCAGCAGCCAAGGTCTAGCGGGAAACGAGCAGTACTTC.

The rearrangement uses TRBV20-1 and TRBJ2-7, with 14 bases fitting TRBD2. Germline lookup yields CDR1 DFQATT and CDR2 SNEGSKA (reference sequence). This CDR3 has 16 residues. After removal of 4 bases from V and 2 bases from J, the junction contained 7 bases not matched to a gene. The CDR3 DNA sequence: TGCAGTGCTAACCAGGGACTAGCGGGGGCCACCTACGAGCAGTACTTC. This translates into CSANQGLAGATYEQYF.

This clonotype was observed a few times. The rearrangement joins TRBV9 to TRBJ2-7; perhaps TRBD2 as D (7 bases). Germline V gene sequence: CDR1 SGDLS, CDR2 YYNGEE. CDR3 size: 15 residues. Trimming took 0 bases from V and 2 from J, leaving 12 bases between them. The DNA of the CDR3 is TGTGCCAGCAGCGTAGATGAGCGGGACACCTACGAGCAGTACTTC. Residues: CASSVDERDTYEQYF.

There are many counts of this clonotype. The chain carries TRBV7-2 and TRBJ2-7, with 14 bases that match TRBD2. J was trimmed by 7 bases and V by 3 bases; bases with no gene match: 11. Germline CDR1 and CDR2: SGHTA and FQGNSA. The CDR3 consists of 17 residues. The CDR3 loop reads CASSFGTSGSGPREQYF. CDR3 coding DNA: TGTGCCAGCAGCTTCGGGACTAGCGGGAGTGGACCCCGGGAGCAGTACTTC.

The rearrangement uses TRBV9 and TRBJ2-1; either TRBD1 or TRBD2 may supply D (5 bases each). V was shortened by 4 bases and J by 4 bases, with 9 bases between the two germline ends. Germline CDR1 reads SGDLS; CDR2 reads YYNGEE. The CDR3 runs 13 residues. The CDR3 sequence is CASSPWGYNEQFF. The CDR3 coding sequence is TGTGCCAGCAGCCCGTGGGGGTACAATGAGCAGTTCTTC.

This clonotype was recorded many times. The chain combines TRBV23-1 with TRBJ2-1; 9 bases are shared with TRBD2. TRBV23-1 is given ORF status, its function remaining uncertain. This CDR3 comprises 17 residues. V was pared by 0 bases and J by 8 bases, with 11 bases of the junction left unmatched. DNA for the CDR3: TGCGCCAGCAGTCAATCGATTATAGCGGGAGTCTCCGATGAGCAGTTCTTC. Translating it yields CASSQSIIAGVSDEQFF.

Many counts were recorded for this clonotype. V usage is TRBV4-1 and J usage is TRBJ1-1, with D maybe TRBD1 (6 bases). The CDR3 sequence is 15 residues long. V lost 0 bases to trimming and J lost 5 bases, with 13 bases between them. Germline CDR1 and CDR2: MGHRA and YSYEKL. The CDR3 protein is CASSQEGRGWTEAFF. CDR3 DNA: TGCGCCAGCAGCCAAGAGGGCAGGGGATGGACTGAAGCTTTCTTT.

This clonotype was observed many times. The chain links TRBV7-9 to TRBJ2-5, with D hard to call. The V end lost 1 base, the J end lost 7 bases, and 10 bases lay between the germline ends. The CDR3 is 13 residues long. CDR1 is SEHNR, CDR2 FQNEAQ, per germline (reference sequence). The CDR3: CASSLDQAVTQYF. CDR3 nucleotides: TGTGCCAGCAGCTTAGACCAGGCAGTGACCCAGTACTTC.

The V call is TRBV9, the J call TRBJ2-1; 8 positions agree with TRBD1. CDR1 SGDLS and CDR2 YYNGEE come from the germline V gene. The CDR3 is made up of 13 amino acids. The ends lost 3 bases at V and 4 bases at J; junction bases unmatched: 0. The CDR3 DNA is TGTGCCAGCAGCGGGACAGGGTACAATGAGCAGTTCTTC. Its protein is CASSGTGYNEQFF.

This clonotype was detected many times. The V and J genes are TRBV30 and TRBJ2-1; unclear D gene. The CDR3 sequence is 12 residues long. V lost 1 base to trimming and J lost 8 bases, with 9 bases between them. The germline V gene encodes CDR1 GTSNPN and CDR2 SVGIG (reference sequence). Here the CDR3 DNA reads TGTGCCTGGAGTGAAAACAATTATGAGCAGTTCTTC. Amino acids: CAWSENNYEQFF.

The V and J genes are TRBV27 and TRBJ2-7; perhaps TRBD2 as D (5 bases). Germline V gene sequence: CDR1 MNHEY, CDR2 SMNVEV (reference sequence). V was pared by 4 bases and J by 2 bases, with 9 bases between. The CDR3 covers 13 residues. The CDR3 sequence is CASSSLATYEQYF. Written as DNA, the CDR3 is TGTGCCAGCAGTTCCCTAGCAACCTACGAGCAGTACTTC.

This clonotype was observed at least ten times. The gene calls are TRBV10-3 and TRBJ2-5; D might be TRBD1 or TRBD2, each matching 5 bases. CDR1 and CDR2 from the germline V gene are ENHRY and SYGVKD. V was shortened by 1 base and J by 2 bases, with 5 bases between the two germline ends. The CDR3 is made up of 13 amino acids. DNA for the CDR3: TGTGCCATCAGTGAGTGGGGGCAAGAGACCCAGTACTTC. Translated, it gives CAISEWGQETQYF.

This clonotype was detected many times. The CDR3 region has the DNA TGTGCCAGCAGTTTGCAGGGCGGGGAGCAGTACTTC. It is translated as CASSLQGGEQYF. The V gene is TRBV27, the J gene TRBJ2-7, with D perhaps assigned TRBD1 or TRBD2 (5 bases each). Trimming took 3 bases from V and 7 from J, leaving 10 bases between them. CDR1 is MNHEY and CDR2 is SMNVEV in the germline V gene (reference sequence). CDR3 length equals 12 residues.

In its sample, this clonotype ranks as medium-sized (0.01 to 0.1%). This rearrangement joins TRBV11-1 to TRBJ1-1, with D possibly TRBD1 on 6 matching bases. Germline V gives CDR1 SGHAT, CDR2 FQDESV (reference sequence). V was cut by 7 bases and J by 4 bases, with 16 bases left in between. The CDR3 totals 14 residues. The CDR3 loop reads CASNLGRGATEAFF. CDR3 DNA: TGTGCCAGCAACCTGGGAAGGGGGGCCACTGAAGCTTTCTTT.

In its sample, this clonotype was seen many times. This chain joins TRBV7-7 and TRBJ2-5, with a possible D match to TRBD2 (6 bases). Germline CDR1 SSHAT, CDR2 FNYEAQ (reference sequence). The CDR3 covers 11 residues. CDR3 amino acids: CDRRGEETQYF. The CDR3 region has the DNA TGTGACCGGCGGGGAGAGGAGACCCAGTACTTC. Looking up the rest from reference TRBV7-7 and TRBJ2-5 gives the full variable domain: GAGVSQSPRYKVTKRGQDVTLRCDPISSHATLYWYQQALGQGPEFLTYFNYEAQPDKSGLPSDRFSAERPEGSISTLTIQRTEQRDSAMYRCDRRGEETQYFGPGTRLLVL.

This clonotype was seen a handful of times. The chain joins TRBV5-1 to TRBJ2-3, with 11 positions matching TRBD2. There are 17 residues in the CDR3. The germline V gene encodes CDR1 SGHRS and CDR2 YFSETQ. Trimming took 0 bases from V and 3 from J; bases not matched to a gene: 6. The DNA of the CDR3 is TGCGCCAGCAGCTTGGGATCACTAGCGGGAGTGACAGATACGCAGTATTTT. The encoded protein is CASSLGSLAGVTDTQYF.

The chain is built from TRBV7-9 and TRBJ2-1; 16 bases line up with TRBD2. V shed 5 bases, J shed 8 bases, and the junction held 6 bases outside the gene matches. The CDR3 is 16 residues long. Germline loops: CDR1 SEHNR, CDR2 FQNEAQ (reference sequence). This CDR3 is CASSPGGTSGRDEQFF. In nucleotides, the CDR3 is TGTGCCAGCAGCCCCGGGGGGACTAGCGGGAGGGATGAGCAGTTCTTC.

This clonotype was recorded a few times. The chain carries TRBV29-1 and TRBJ2-1; 9 bases match TRBD2. Germline V gene data show CDR1 as SQVTM and CDR2 as ANQGSEA. CDR3 length: 14 residues. J was trimmed by 0 bases and V by 3 bases; bases with no gene match: 0. The CDR3 bases are TGCAGCGTTGATAGCGGGAGCTCCTACAATGAGCAGTTCTTC. Translation: CSVDSGSSYNEQFF.

This clonotype showed up many times. One end of the junction does not line up with germline, which may come from a read error. The CDR3 DNA reads TGTGCTAGCAGCTCGGACAGGGTGCCCTACAATGAGCAGTTCTTC. Translation gives CASSSDRVPYNEQFF. The V and J genes are TRBV7-7 and TRBJ2-1, with 8 bases fitting TRBD1. CDR1 is SSHAT and CDR2 is FNYEAQ in the germline V gene (reference sequence). The CDR3 consists of 15 residues.

Ten or more counts support this clonotype. CDR3 in amino acids: CSARGYRDRQETQYF. In DNA, the CDR3 is TGCAGTGCTAGGGGTTACCGGGACCGTCAAGAGACCCAGTACTTC. This chain uses TRBV20-1 with TRBJ2-5; D is possibly TRBD1 or TRBD2 (5 bases each). The V gene's germline CDR1 is DFQATT and CDR2 SNEGSKA (reference sequence). V lost 3 bases, J lost 2 bases, and 16 bases lay in between. This CDR3 region has 15 residues.

This clonotype was detected ten times or more. In DNA form, the CDR3 reads TGCGCCACCACCGGGACGGGCTATGGCTACACCTTC. Its protein is CATTGTGYGYTF. This chain links TRBV4-1 with TRBJ1-2, with a weak D call TRBD1 (5 bases). The CDR3 covers 12 residues. The germline V gene encodes CDR1 MGHRA and CDR2 YSYEKL. V was shortened by 10 bases and J by 4 bases, with 13 bases between the two germline ends.

This clonotype was seen repeatedly, ten times or more. The V and J genes are TRBV29-1 and TRBJ2-3; D gene ambiguous. Germline CDR1 SQVTM, CDR2 ANQGSEA. Trimming took 4 bases from V and 2 from J, leaving 19 bases between them. The CDR3 totals 16 residues. The CDR3, as DNA: TGCAGCGTTGGAGGCAGGAATGGAATATACACAGATACGCAGTATTTT. It is translated as CSVGGRNGIYTDTQYF.